This TCR beta chain comes out of a study of T cell responses to AZD1222 COVID-19 vaccine (dated by TCRdb to about 2021). Notes on the research overall: AZD1222 recipients with second doses at about 4 weeks or about 12 weeks were pooled, because spike-specific TCR depth and breadth did not differ between schedules. Trial participants were enrolled by age into 18-55, 56-69 and 70-plus year subgroups, with approximately 160, 26 and 62 TCR-sequenced participants respectively. TCR sequencing covered 230 or so trial participants: 200 to 220 given two doses of AZD1222 and about 26 given two doses of MenACWY control vaccine.

The study at large found these results: The vaccine-associated CD4 TCRs covered the entire spike protein, and the dominant responses fell in regions 160-218 and 743-854. Participants were mostly white British and included more females than males, and it was suggested by the authors that clonal diversity may have been underestimated. After two AZD1222 doses, spike-specific TCR breadth and depth were significantly higher than at day 0 and than in MenACWY recipients. Nearly half of unique spike-specific TCRs reportedly recognized epitopes outside regions mutated in the B.1.351 and B.1.1.7 variants. Conclusions about previously exposed vaccinees were limited because only 5 or 6 AZD1222 recipients were SARS-CoV-2 seropositive at baseline. The 56-69-year group was small, and its depth increase did not reach significance, likely because of low power. Because no samples from the day 14 peak response were available, repertoires could be characterized only after the peak T cell response.

The CDR3 regions of human TCRbeta chains were subjected to immunosequencing. Regarding the original processing steps: TCRs in the repertoires were compared against a reference library of SARS-CoV-2-specific TCRs that had been generated with the MIRA antigen-specificity platform. Breadth meant the fraction of unique TCRs that were SARS-CoV-2-associated, whereas depth meant the fraction of total T cells that were SARS-CoV-2-associated. Using the MIRA data, each spike-specific TCR was mapped to the spike region that the TCR reacts to and placed in a CD4 or CD8 class. Log10-transformed breadth and depth values were compared by one-way ANOVA with Sidak's multiple comparisons tests. Held by TCRdb, this immuneACCESS table contains in-frame sequences only and omits some clones. Under half of the omission traces to an unresolved V gene where checked; the cause of the rest is unknown. From that table come the V and J calls and clone size; the DNA was used to work out D and trimming. Here the sample has 100,000 to 150,000 clones; about 87% occur a single time. In total, the top ten clones hold about 10% of the sample.

This clone was seen only once. Its target antigen remains unknown. Base qualities are not recorded, but no much larger clone differs from it by a single base. The time point label, as the study defines it: baseline before first vaccination. Vaccinee samples came from UK trials COV001 and COV002, including a single-blind randomized controlled phase 2/3 trial of AZD1222 (ChAdOx1 nCoV-19) in healthy adults. Trial participant PBMC samples were collected at day 0 and day 28 after the second dose for TCRbeta chain sequencing. The CDR3 holds 15 amino acids from the cysteine to the phenylalanine. The sequence is cut down to CDR3 DNA, 45 bases in frame from base 1. V is cut by 0 bases and J by 4 bases, and the space between the germline ends is 10 bases. The germline V gene supplies CDR1 SGHTA and CDR2 FQGNSA.

The chain uses TRBV7-2 and TRBJ2-1; D gene: possibly TRBD2, on 6 matching bases. The source is an adult in good health. Specimen: peripheral blood, collected on day 0 of AZD1222 vaccination. Read as DNA, the sequence is TGTGCCAGCAGCTTAGCCCTCGGGGGTTACAATGAGCAGTTCTTC. Its protein is CASSLALGGYNEQFF.